Following are 24 T cell receptor beta chains from one sample sequenced in a study of T cell changes during pregnancy in multiple sclerosis. The protocol was immunoSEQ multiplex PCR, while the TCRdb copy is restricted to in-frame clones and leaves out a portion. There are around 80,000 clones in the sample; 94% occur only once, and approximately 0.92% lies in the top ten. Source: peripheral blood, taken in the second trimester of pregnancy. All receptors come from a female donor in good health, enrolled as a control in a pregnancy study.

The chain links TRBV28 to TRBJ1-5; D may be TRBD1 (5 bases). The CDR3 is 15 amino acids. V dropped 8 bases and J dropped 2 bases, with 16 bases sitting between them. Germline V gene data show CDR1 as MDHEN and CDR2 as SYDVKM. CDR3 region: CASDYGGGGNQPQHF. The CDR3 DNA follows: TGTGCCAGCGACTATGGGGGGGGTGGCAATCAGCCCCAGCATTTT.

The chain couples TRBV18 to TRBJ2-3; 13 positions agree with TRBD2. Germline CDR1 is KGHSH and CDR2 is LQKENI. V gave up 0 bases and J gave up 3 bases; unmatched junction bases: 0. CDR3 size: 16 residues. As DNA, the CDR3 is TGTGCCAGCTCACCACCGACTAGCGGGAGGACAGATACGCAGTATTTT. As protein: CASSPPTSGRTDTQYF.

The chain joins TRBV6-5 to TRBJ2-3; 10 bases are shared with TRBD2. The V and J ends lost 5 bases and 2 bases, in that order; junction bases with no gene match: 4. This CDR3 is 15 amino acids long. Germline lookup yields CDR1 MNHEY and CDR2 SVGAGI. The CDR3 region is CASSLAGEVTDTQYF. As DNA, the CDR3 is TGTGCCAGCAGTCTAGCGGGAGAGGTCACAGATACGCAGTATTTT.

The rearrangement joins TRBV19 to TRBJ2-7; 7 bases map to TRBD1. Germline V gives CDR1 LNHDA, CDR2 SQIVND (reference sequence). Germline trimming cut 4 bases from V and 3 bases from J; bases unmatched to any gene: 6. The CDR3 sequence is 14 residues long. CDR3 protein: CASSNPDRDYEQYF. The CDR3 DNA is TGTGCCAGTAGTAACCCTGACAGGGACTACGAGCAGTACTTC.

The chain has TRBV6-1 and TRBJ1-1, with 9 bases lining up with TRBD1. J gave up 0 bases and V 3 bases, and 2 bases lay outside the gene matches. The CDR3 is 15 amino acids. CDR1 is MNHNS, CDR2 SASEGT, per germline. CDR3 in DNA: TGTGCCAGCAGTGACTGGGACAGGGTGAACACTGAAGCTTTCTTT. Amino acids: CASSDWDRVNTEAFF.

The J gene is TRBJ2-1, the V gene TRBV6-6; 10 positions agree with TRBD2. Trimming cost V 2 bases and J 5 bases; bases outside gene matches: 6. CDR1 is MNHNY, CDR2 SVGAGI, per germline (reference sequence). CDR3 size: 16 residues. The CDR3 sequence is CASSYQREGHDNEQFF. The CDR3 DNA follows: TGTGCCAGCAGTTACCAGCGGGAGGGCCACGACAATGAGCAGTTCTTC.

This chain uses TRBV5-4 with TRBJ2-5; 9 bases are a match to TRBD2. The CDR3 extends over 14 amino acids. The germline CDR1 and CDR2 sequences are SGHNT and YYREEE (reference sequence). V shed 4 bases and J 4 bases; nucleotides not matched to a gene: 5. The CDR3 spells CASSGAGGTETQYF. For the CDR3, the DNA is TGTGCCAGCAGCGGGGCGGGGGGGACAGAGACCCAGTACTTC.

This chain links TRBV2 with TRBJ2-7; 7 bases are shared with TRBD1. CDR1 and CDR2 (germline): SNHLY, FYNNEI. There are 13 residues in the CDR3. The J segment lost 3 bases and the V segment lost 6 bases, leaving 5 bases of the junction unmatched. Here the CDR3 DNA reads TGTGCCAGCAGGGTGGGACAGCACTACGAGCAGTACTTC. Its protein is CASRVGQHYEQYF.

The genes are TRBV6-6 and TRBJ2-1; possibly TRBD2 for D (6 bases). The length of the CDR3 is 16 residues. CDR1 and CDR2 from the germline V gene are MNHNY and SVGAGI (reference sequence). The ends were cut back, 2 bases at V and 0 bases at J, with 11 bases in the middle. CDR3 protein: CASSYRRESSYNEQFF. CDR3 coding DNA: TGTGCCAGCAGTTACCGGAGGGAAAGCTCCTACAATGAGCAGTTCTTC.

The CDR3 sequence: CSVTGTSGSSYEQYF. CDR3 sequence (DNA): TGCAGCGTTACCGGGACTAGCGGGAGCTCCTACGAGCAGTACTTC. J is TRBJ2-7 and V is TRBV29-1; TRBD2 matches at 14 bases. The CDR3 contains 15 residues. Germline trimming cut 5 bases from V and 0 bases from J; bases unmatched to any gene: 3. Germline V gene data show CDR1 as SQVTM and CDR2 as ANQGSEA.

This sequence joins TRBV19 and TRBJ2-3, with D perhaps matching TRBD1 (5 bases). Germline loops: CDR1 LNHDA, CDR2 SQIVND (reference sequence). V lost 4 bases and J 2 bases, leaving 13 bases between the germline ends. There are 15 residues in the CDR3. CDR3 nucleotides: TGTGCCAGTAGTAAGGGGAACAGACCCACAGATACGCAGTATTTT. Translating gives CASSKGNRPTDTQYF.

CDR3 region: CASSSLLQGRRTEAFF. The CDR3 bases are TGTGCCAGCAGCTCTCTTCTACAGGGACGGAGGACTGAAGCTTTCTTT. The chain employs TRBV11-2 and TRBJ1-1; TRBD1 is a possible D gene (6 bases). CDR3 length equals 16 residues. Per germline, CDR1 SGHAT and CDR2 FQNNGV. Trimming pared 4 bases from V and 5 bases from J, leaving 20 bases between.

This chain uses TRBV7-6 with TRBJ2-6; D possibly corresponds to TRBD1 (6 bases). The V gene's germline CDR1 is SGHVS and CDR2 FNYEAQ. V was cut by 4 bases and J by 2 bases, with 12 bases left in between. This CDR3 spans 16 amino acids. In DNA, the CDR3 is TGTGCCAGCAGCTCTTACAGGGACCCTGGGGCCAACGTCCTGACTTTC. Amino acid sequence: CASSSYRDPGANVLTF.

V is TRBV28 and J is TRBJ2-5, with 7 nucleotides matching TRBD2. The germline gives CDR1 MDHEN, CDR2 SYDVKM. This CDR3 is built from 17 residues. J was trimmed by 1 base and V by 6 bases; bases with no gene match: 14. In DNA form, the CDR3 reads TGTGCCAGCAGCCCTACCCTCGGACTAGGTGGCCAAGAGACCCAGTACTTC. This codes for CASSPTLGLGGQETQYF.

This chain connects TRBV7-9 to TRBJ1-5; 8 nucleotides match TRBD1. The CDR3 is 16 amino acids. Germline CDR1 SEHNR, CDR2 FQNEAQ (reference sequence). V shed 2 bases and J 4 bases; nucleotides not matched to a gene: 7. CDR3 bases: TGTGCCAGCAGCTTATCGCAAGGGACAGGAAATCAGCCCCAGCATTTT. This codes for CASSLSQGTGNQPQHF.

V gene TRBV6-5 combines with J gene TRBJ2-1; TRBD2 agrees at 10 bases. The length of the CDR3 is 16 residues. CDR1 and CDR2 (germline): MNHEY, SVGAGI. With V trimmed by 4 bases and J by 3 bases, 6 bases remained unmatched. The CDR3 loop is CASSSSGRSDYNEQFF. The CDR3 nucleotides read TGTGCCAGCAGTTCTAGCGGGAGATCTGACTACAATGAGCAGTTCTTC.

This chain links TRBV29-1 with TRBJ1-1, with 9 positions matching TRBD1. Per germline, CDR1 SQVTM and CDR2 ANQGSEA. The ends lost 7 bases at V and 5 bases at J; junction bases unmatched: 11. The CDR3 is made up of 14 amino acids. DNA for the CDR3: TGCAGCGCTGCTGACAGGGGGAGAGAAACTGAAGCTTTCTTT. Translation gives CSAADRGRETEAFF.

CDR3: CASSLLSGDNQPQHF. CDR3 coding DNA: TGTGCCAGCAGCTTATTGTCAGGGGACAATCAGCCCCAGCATTTT. The chain links TRBV11-2 to TRBJ1-5; D is possibly TRBD1 (6 bases). The germline CDR1 and CDR2 sequences are SGHAT and FQNNGV. The V and J ends lost 2 bases and 3 bases respectively, with 11 bases between them. The CDR3 consists of 15 residues.

The V gene is TRBV5-5, the J gene TRBJ2-3; 7 nucleotides line up with TRBD1. Germline CDR1 SGHKS, CDR2 YYEKEE (reference sequence). The length of the CDR3 is 15 residues. J lost 2 bases, V lost 1 base, and 4 bases had no gene match. CDR3 DNA sequence: TGTGCCAGCAGCTTGCGGGACAGATTCACAGATACGCAGTATTTT. It yields the protein CASSLRDRFTDTQYF.

This chain connects TRBV6-5 to TRBJ1-2, with D uncertain. The CDR3 totals 13 residues. Trimming removed 5 bases at V and 4 bases at J, with 11 bases between. The germline gives CDR1 MNHEY, CDR2 SVGAGI. CDR3 nucleotides: TGTGCCAGCAGTCCCGGGGAGCTCTATGGCTACACCTTC. Its translation is CASSPGELYGYTF.

This sequence joins TRBV15 and TRBJ2-3; 9 bases match TRBD2. The CDR3 is made up of 17 amino acids. Germline V CDR1 and CDR2: LNHNV, YYDKDF (reference sequence). V lost 3 bases to trimming and J lost 6 bases; unmatched junction nucleotides: 13. The CDR3 DNA follows: TGTGCCACCAGCAGTCCCTCTGCGGGAGGGTCGCTGGATACGCAGTATTTT. It yields the protein CATSSPSAGGSLDTQYF.

This clone appeared once. The chain is built from TRBV2 and TRBJ2-7; weak D call: TRBD1 (6 bases). The V gene's germline CDR1 is SNHLY and CDR2 FYNNEI. Trimming left V 6 bases short and J 2 bases short, with 11 bases between. CDR3 length equals 13 residues. This chain's CDR3 is CASSLGQTYEQYF. CDR3 in DNA: TGTGCCAGCAGCCTCGGACAGACCTACGAGCAGTACTTC.

CDR3 in DNA: TGTGCCAGCAGTTCAGGGGGACTAGCGGGAGTTGGAACAGATACGCAGTATTTT. Translation: CASSSGGLAGVGTDTQYF. The chain uses TRBV28 and TRBJ2-3, with TRBD2 matching 14 bases. The CDR3 consists of 18 residues. The ends lost 4 bases at V and 3 bases at J; junction bases unmatched: 9. CDR1 is MDHEN, CDR2 SYDVKM, per germline.

The genes are TRBV5-1 and TRBJ2-3; no firm D call. V was shortened by 4 bases and J by 6 bases, with 18 bases between the two germline ends. This CDR3 has 15 residues. Germline CDR1 reads SGHRS; CDR2 reads YFSETQ. The CDR3 reads CASSKHALDTDTQYF. DNA for the CDR3: TGCGCCAGCAGCAAACACGCCTTAGACACTGATACGCAGTATTTT.